This entry is about one TCR beta chain. Its antigen is unknown. The PCR employed 60 Vbeta primers together with 13 Jbeta primers. Some clones are missing from TCRdb's copy, which holds only in-frame ones; the method was immunoSEQ multiplex PCR. The sample includes about 250,000 clones, 72% seen only once; the top ten take about 2.1%. The sample is drawn from a study of cytomegalovirus exposure and HLA in healthy donors. Overall study results and limits: Productive status was seen about 87% or about 30% of the time for most TCR beta V segments in an earlier analysis. At a 0.05 false discovery rate, a later analysis found some 17,000 TCR beta sequences to be associated with HLA alleles. The investigators catalogued some 160 TCR beta chains as cytomegalovirus-associated.

CDR1 is SGDLS, CDR2 YYNGEE, per germline. The CDR3 covers 15 residues. Trimming removed 4 bases from V and 2 bases from J, with 16 bases in between. The sequencing input was PBMCs. The sequence was obtained from a female donor in good health and CMV-seronegative. This chain joins TRBV9 and TRBJ2-7, with D possibly TRBD2 on 5 matching bases. This CDR3 is CASSPNTGLAYEQYF. DNA of the CDR3: TGTGCCAGCAGCCCCAACACCGGACTTGCCTACGAGCAGTACTTC.